The T cell receptor beta chain described here comes from a study of glioma-infiltrating T cells. The study, taken as a whole, reports: Gliomas, especially low-grade, showed above-expected tissue-blood divergence; non-neoplastic patients showed below. Very few CDR3 sequences were shared between tissue and blood.

This clonotype was counted only a few times. The antigen remains unidentified. Germline V gene sequence: CDR1 SNHLY, CDR2 FYNNEI. The V end lost 6 bases, the J end lost 6 bases, and 8 bases lay between the germline ends. The CDR3 contains 12 residues. The iRepertoire nested amplicon-rescue multiplex PCR amplified TCR alpha and beta CDR3s from RNA. Input was about 85-400 ng of tissue mRNA or PBMC total RNA. Via MiXCR, TCRdb re-called the multiplex PCR reads, giving one row per CDR3 protein. This sample has some 160,000 distinct CDR3 sequences, with about 40% found just once. Sequencing was performed on glioma tissue, nonneoplastic brain tissue, or PBMCs (not recorded which). The chain uses TRBV2 and TRBJ2-2, with a tentative D call TRBD1 (6 bases). The sequence was obtained from a human donor with low-grade glioma or glioblastoma, undergoing nonglioma brain surgery, or in good health (not recorded which). This CDR3 reads CASRGAAGELFF. The DNA of the CDR3 is TGTGCCAGCAGGGGGGCCGCCGGGGAGCTGTTTTTT.